This T cell receptor beta chain came from a study of blood T cell repertoires in COVID-19. Study-level information: Sources were T cells, B-cell-depleted T cells, or PBMCs; the material itself was cDNA or gDNA.

Method: immunoSEQ multiplex PCR; TCRdb's copy keeps in-frame clones and lacks some. The table has around 140,000 clones, 70% to 90% seen once; the top ten hold more than 25%. This CDR3 is built from 14 residues. The germline V and J ends were trimmed by 0 bases and 5 bases, with 10 bases remaining between them. The V gene's germline CDR1 is MNHNY and CDR2 SVGAGI (reference sequence). The clonotype originates from a human donor in a cohort sampled during active COVID-19. The chain carries TRBV6-6 and TRBJ1-1; a possible D gene is TRBD1 (6 bases). The sample was peripheral blood. The CDR3 bases are TGTGCCAGCAGTTACTCAGGGGGTGGAACTGAAGCTTTCTTT. As protein: CASSYSGGGTEAFF.